A single sample gave rise to the 18 T cell receptor beta chains below, sequenced in a study of cytomegalovirus exposure and HLA in healthy donors. Vbeta (60) and Jbeta (13) primers were used in the PCR. Method: immunoSEQ multiplex PCR; TCRdb's copy keeps in-frame clones and lacks some. Among some 110,000 clones listed, more than 75% were seen once. Sequencing was performed on PBMCs. The receptor source for this set is a man aged 35 to 55 in good health and CMV-seronegative.

With respect to this clone: Other DNA sequences in this specimen translate into the identical CDR3. This chain uses TRBV9 with TRBJ2-1; 8 bases are shared with TRBD2. The CDR3 is made up of 15 amino acids. Trimming cost V 2 bases and J 1 base; bases outside gene matches: 2. Germline assignment: CDR1 SGDLS and CDR2 YYNGEE. This CDR3 is CASSVGRGSYNEQFF. The CDR3 nucleotides read TGTGCCAGCAGCGTCGGGAGGGGGTCCTACAATGAGCAGTTCTTC.

The V gene is TRBV4-3, the J gene TRBJ1-3, with D maybe TRBD1 (5 bases). Trimming took off 1 base at V and 10 bases at J, with 20 bases between the two ends. The CDR3 is 16 amino acids. CDR1 is LGHNA and CDR2 is YSLEER in the germline V gene. This CDR3 reads CASSQVRGALSATIYF. Here the CDR3 DNA reads TGCGCCAGCAGCCAAGTCCGTGGGGCCCTCTCAGCTACCATATATTTT.

Written as DNA, the CDR3 is TGTGCCAGCAGCCAGCGAACGTATGGCTACACCTTC. Amino acids: CASSQRTYGYTF. V and J are TRBV6-5 and TRBJ1-2, with unresolved D. Germline assignment: CDR1 MNHEY and CDR2 SVGAGI. V was pared by 6 bases and J by 5 bases, with 10 bases between. The CDR3 runs to 12 residues.

V usage is TRBV2 and J usage is TRBJ2-1, with 8 bases aligning to TRBD2. This CDR3 comprises 15 residues. J gave up 6 bases and V 5 bases, and 9 bases lay outside the gene matches. CDR1 SNHLY and CDR2 FYNNEI come from the germline V gene. The CDR3 DNA reads TGTGCCAGCAGTCTTCTAGCGGGTGAGGTCAATGAGCAGTTCTTC. Translation: CASSLLAGEVNEQFF.

The chain carries TRBV6-5 and TRBJ1-2; 7 bases align to TRBD1. The CDR3 covers 13 residues. Germline CDR1 and CDR2: MNHEY and SVGAGI. Trimming cost V 6 bases and J 4 bases; bases outside gene matches: 5. The CDR3 here is CASRRQGSYGYTF. CDR3 DNA: TGTGCCAGCAGACGACAGGGATCCTATGGCTACACCTTC.

This clone has only a few counts. In DNA, the CDR3 is TGCGCCAGCAGCTTGGCAGGGATGACTGGAAACACCATATATTTT. It translates to CASSLAGMTGNTIYF. This sequence joins TRBV5-1 and TRBJ1-3; D might be TRBD1 (5 bases). Germline assignment: CDR1 SGHRS and CDR2 YFSETQ. The CDR3 loop spans 15 amino acids. Between the trimmed V and J ends, which lost 0 bases and 2 bases, there was a span of 9 bases.

With respect to this clone: Other DNA sequences from this sample encode an identical CDR3 as well. The chain couples TRBV4-2 to TRBJ1-5, with TRBD1 as a possible D gene (6 bases). CDR3 length: 16 amino acids. V dropped 3 bases and J dropped 0 bases, with 12 bases sitting between them. The V gene's germline CDR1 is LGHNA and CDR2 YNFKEQ. CDR3 region: CASSQESGDSNQPQHF. The DNA for the CDR3 is TGTGCCAGCAGCCAGGAATCAGGGGATAGCAATCAGCCCCAGCATTTT.

This rearrangement joins TRBV30 to TRBJ1-1, with 7 bases that match TRBD1. The CDR3 is made up of 12 amino acids. V gave up 2 bases and J gave up 9 bases; unmatched junction bases: 6. The germline V gene encodes CDR1 GTSNPN and CDR2 SVGIG (reference sequence). This CDR3 reads CAWSSTTGKAFF. Here the CDR3 DNA reads TGTGCCTGGAGTTCTACGACAGGGAAAGCTTTCTTT.

V and J are TRBV12-5 and TRBJ2-3, with 7 bases identical to TRBD1. Trimming removed 1 base from V and 2 bases from J; junction bases left unmatched: 6. Germline V gene data show CDR1 as LGHNT and CDR2 as FRNRAP. This CDR3 region has 16 residues. This CDR3 reads CASGLASGQHTDTQYF. The CDR3 DNA reads as TGTGCTAGTGGTTTGGCCTCGGGACAGCACACAGATACGCAGTATTTT.

With regard to this clone: The germline gene is not matched at one end of the junction; a read error may be the cause. This chain uses TRBV28 with TRBJ2-2; D is undetermined. The CDR3 runs 14 residues. The germline CDR1 and CDR2 sequences are MDHEN and SYDVKM. CDR3 protein: CASSYFRGTGELFF. CDR3 nucleotide sequence: TGTGCCAGTAGTTACTTCCGTGGCACCGGGGAGCTGTTTTTT. The full variable domain, in which reference TRBV28 and TRBJ2-2 provide the parts outside the CDR3, is DVKVTQSSRYLVKRTGEKVFLECVQDMDHENMFWYRQDPGLGLRLIYFSYDVKMKEKGDIPEGYSVSREKKERFSLILESASTNQTSMYLCASSYFRGTGELFFGEGSRLTVL.

The V call is TRBV2, the J call TRBJ2-1; possibly TRBD1 for D (6 bases). The CDR3 sequence is 14 residues long. The germline V gene has CDR1 SNHLY and CDR2 FYNNEI. Trimming stripped 6 bases from V and 4 bases from J, with 13 bases between. The CDR3 bases are TGTGCCAGCAGCCGGGACACTTCTTACAATGAGCAGTTCTTC. The encoded protein is CASSRDTSYNEQFF.

J is TRBJ2-7 and V is TRBV18; perhaps TRBD1 as D (7 bases). CDR3 length equals 15 residues. V was shortened by 4 bases and J by 0 bases, with 13 bases between the two germline ends. From germline, CDR1 is KGHSH and CDR2 LQKENI. The CDR3 DNA reads TGTGCCAGCTCACTGACTAGGGACAGCTCCTACGAGCAGTACTTC. Translation gives CASSLTRDSSYEQYF. Together with reference TRBV18 and TRBJ2-7, the CDR3 gives the full variable domain: NAGVMQNPRHLVRRRGQEARLRCSPMKGHSHVYWYRQLPEEGLKFMVYLQKENIIDESGMPKERFSAEFPKEGPSILRIQQVVRGDSAAYFCASSLTRDSSYEQYFGPGTRLTVT.

This clone was detected a few times. J is TRBJ1-5 and V is TRBV27; maybe TRBD1 (5 bases). CDR3 size: 11 residues. Deletions cut 11 bases from V and 4 bases from J, with 9 bases between. From germline, CDR1 is MNHEY and CDR2 SMNVEV (reference sequence). CDR3 region: CASGGNQPQHF. The CDR3 DNA sequence: TGTGCCTCGGGGGGTAATCAGCCCCAGCATTTT.

V usage is TRBV25-1 and J usage is TRBJ2-4, with 7 nucleotides matching TRBD1. Trimming took 7 bases from V and 8 from J; bases not matched to a gene: 11. CDR1 and CDR2 from the germline V gene are MGHDK and SYGVNS. This CDR3 spans 14 amino acids. The chain's CDR3 is CASTSKTGTDIQYF. CDR3 DNA: TGTGCCAGCACCAGTAAGACAGGGACGGACATTCAGTACTTC.

The chain combines TRBV30 with TRBJ2-5; 9 bases match TRBD1. V shed 5 bases, J shed 5 bases, and the junction held 9 bases outside the gene matches. This CDR3 has 14 residues. CDR1 is GTSNPN and CDR2 is SVGIG in the germline V gene (reference sequence). CDR3 DNA: TGTGCCTGGGCCTCGGGACAGGGTTTGGAGACCCAGTACTTC. Protein sequence: CAWASGQGLETQYF.

Regarding this clone: The same CDR3 arises from other DNA sequences in this sample as well. The chain employs TRBV27 and TRBJ2-7, with TRBD2 as a possible D gene (6 bases). V lost 3 bases and J 6 bases, leaving 12 bases between the germline ends. This CDR3 is built from 13 residues. The V gene's germline CDR1 is MNHEY and CDR2 SMNVEV (reference sequence). The CDR3 DNA is TGTGCCAGCAGTTTCCCTGGGGGGTTCGAGCAGTACTTC. This encodes CASSFPGGFEQYF.

The V gene is TRBV7-6, the J gene TRBJ2-3; TRBD1 is a possible D gene (6 bases). CDR1 and CDR2 from the germline V gene are SGHVS and FNYEAQ. The CDR3 has 14 residues. V was shortened by 4 bases and J by 5 bases, with 13 bases between the two germline ends. As DNA, the CDR3 is TGTGCCAGCAGCTACAGTGGGGGCCTAGATACGCAGTATTTT. It is translated as CASSYSGGLDTQYF.

V usage is TRBV19 and J usage is TRBJ1-1, with 7 positions matching TRBD1. This CDR3 has 12 amino acids. Germline CDR1 is LNHDA and CDR2 is SQIVND (reference sequence). V gave up 7 bases and J gave up 6 bases; unmatched junction bases: 5. CDR3: CASNQGVSEAFF. The CDR3 DNA follows: TGTGCCAGTAATCAGGGGGTCTCTGAAGCTTTCTTT.